The clone carrying this T cell receptor (beta chain) was observed once. This sample is part of a study of OX40 agonist ivuxolimab in advanced cancers. As for the study in general: Each dose-escalation patient presented with hepatocellular carcinoma, melanoma, renal cell or head and neck cancer.

Profiled with immunoSEQ multiplex PCR; TCRdb holds only in-frame clones, not every one. The data contain tens of thousands of clones, 65% to 85% of them singletons. The CDR3 loop spans 13 amino acids. Germline CDR1 GTSNPN, CDR2 SVGIG (reference sequence). The germline V and J ends were trimmed by 5 bases and 3 bases, with 11 bases remaining between them. The V gene is TRBV30, the J gene TRBJ1-5, with no clear D. The starting material was CD4+ or CD8+ T cells sorted from blood, obtained in a trial of the OX40 agonist ivuxolimab. This sequence originates from an adult with an advanced solid tumor such as melanoma, head and neck, liver or kidney cancer. DNA for the CDR3: TGTGCCTGGGCCCTAGGACCCAATCAGCCCCAGCATTTT. As protein: CAWALGPNQPQHF.